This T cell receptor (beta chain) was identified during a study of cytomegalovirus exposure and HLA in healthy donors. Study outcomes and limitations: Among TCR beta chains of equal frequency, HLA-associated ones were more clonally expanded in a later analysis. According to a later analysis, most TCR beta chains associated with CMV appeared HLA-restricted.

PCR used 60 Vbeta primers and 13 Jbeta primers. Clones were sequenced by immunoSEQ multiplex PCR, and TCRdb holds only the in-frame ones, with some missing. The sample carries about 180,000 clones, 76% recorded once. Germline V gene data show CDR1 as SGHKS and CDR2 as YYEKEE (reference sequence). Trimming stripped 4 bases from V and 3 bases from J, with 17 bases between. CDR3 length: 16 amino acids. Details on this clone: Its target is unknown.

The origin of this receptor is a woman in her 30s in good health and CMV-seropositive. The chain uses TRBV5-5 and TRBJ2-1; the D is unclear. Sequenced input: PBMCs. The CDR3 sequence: CASSPATDTVYNEQFF. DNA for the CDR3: TGTGCCAGCAGCCCCGCGACCGATACAGTCTACAATGAGCAGTTCTTC.